This TCR beta chain is from a study of prognosis after radiotherapy for stage I lung cancer. Study details: Over 12 of the patients presented with newly diagnosed primary stage I lung tumors; five or six had oligometastatic NSCLC following surgical resection of the primary tumor. Each patient with non-small cell lung cancer was deemed medically inoperable.

Findings and limits, study-wide: The median unique TCR clone count dropped from roughly 9,300 to 7,200 after stereotactic body radiation therapy.

Two time points each involved a draw of 4.5 to 6 milliliters of peripheral blood. In this sample, this clonotype turned up many times. Its antigen is not identified. Germline CDR1 is SGHTA and CDR2 is FQGTGA. Trimming took off 5 bases at V and 2 bases at J, with 8 bases between the two ends. The CDR3 runs to 13 residues. TCR beta CDR3 amplification from genomic DNA was performed by two-round multiplex PCR. Gene-specific TRBV and TRBJ primers were used in PCR round one. TCRdb ran MiXCR on the multiplex PCR reads and lists one entry per CDR3 protein. Of fewer than 25,000 distinct CDR3 sequences in the sample, about three fifths were seen once.

The receptor was derived from a donor aged 50 or older with non-small cell lung cancer. The genes are TRBV7-3 and TRBJ2-3, with D unresolved. The sequencing here drew on PBMCs, taken before or after stereotactic body radiation therapy (not recorded which). In DNA form, the CDR3 reads TGTGCCAGCAGCCTCGTTACCACAGATACGCAGTATTTT. It codes for CASSLVTTDTQYF.